The 23 T cell receptor beta chains listed next were all sequenced from one sample in a study of T-cell reconstitution after alpha-beta-depleted transplantation in children. A library of TCRbeta sequences, prepared with unique molecular identifiers, was generated. TCRdb fed the PCR reads into MiXCR, producing one record per CDR3 protein. This table holds 440,000 or so distinct CDR3 sequences, around two fifths found once. The input for sequencing was PBMCs, taken before TCRalphabeta/CD19-depleted stem cell transplant. Receptor source: a girl aged 2 to 10 with aplastic anemia, due to receive a stem cell transplant.

The V gene is TRBV15, the J gene TRBJ2-3; D not resolved. Germline assignment: CDR1 LNHNV and CDR2 YYDKDF (reference sequence). This CDR3 is 13 amino acids long. V was trimmed by 0 bases and J by 3 bases, leaving 4 bases between them. CDR3 region: CATSRDPTDTQYF. The CDR3, as DNA: TGTGCCACCAGCAGAGATCCGACAGATACGCAGTATTTT.

With respect to this clonotype: A junction boundary mismatches the germline segment, possibly from a read error. The genes are TRBV5-1 and TRBJ2-3, with D hard to call. There are 15 residues in the CDR3. Germline CDR1 reads SGHRS; CDR2 reads YFSETQ. CDR3 DNA: TGCGCCAGCAGCCCGGTAGGTGGTGGAACAGATATGCAGTATTTT. As protein: CASSPVGGGTDMQYF.

This clonotype is a singleton in its sample. The chain is built from TRBV9 and TRBJ1-2; 7 bases agree with TRBD1. Germline V gene sequence: CDR1 SGDLS, CDR2 YYNGEE. V gave up 0 bases and J gave up 8 bases; unmatched junction bases: 10. The length of the CDR3 is 15 residues. CDR3 region: CASSVELGRGDGYTF. CDR3 DNA sequence: TGTGCCAGCAGCGTAGAGCTTGGCAGGGGGGACGGCTACACCTTC.

This clonotype was detected only a few times. V usage is TRBV4-1 and J usage is TRBJ1-4; no clear D gene. Germline-derived CDR1 and CDR2 are MGHRA and YSYEKL. This CDR3 region has 17 residues. V dropped 0 bases and J dropped 7 bases, with 18 bases sitting between them. The CDR3 spells CASSQDKLAGVGEKLFF. CDR3 DNA sequence: TGCGCCAGCAGCCAAGATAAATTGGCAGGAGTCGGTGAAAAACTGTTTTTT.

The genes are TRBV5-1 and TRBJ2-1; D perhaps matches TRBD1 (5 bases). Germline-derived CDR1 and CDR2 are SGHRS and YFSETQ. The CDR3 is 14 amino acids. V was clipped by 0 bases and J by 7 bases, with 11 bases between them. For the CDR3, the DNA is TGCGCCAGCAGCTTGGGTGGGGCCCAAAATGAGCAGTTCTTC. It encodes CASSLGGAQNEQFF.

This clonotype was detected ten times or more. The CDR3 region has the DNA TGCAGTGCTAGAGGGGGCAGGGCCTTGAACACCGGGGAGCTGTTTTTT. Encoded protein: CSARGGRALNTGELFF. V is TRBV20-1 and J is TRBJ2-2, with a tentative D call TRBD1 (5 bases). V dropped 1 base and J dropped 1 base, with 13 bases sitting between them. The CDR3 loop spans 16 amino acids. The germline CDR1 and CDR2 sequences are DFQATT and SNEGSKA (reference sequence).

The V call is TRBV28, the J call TRBJ2-1; D unclear. From germline, CDR1 is MDHEN and CDR2 SYDVKM. V was trimmed by 7 bases and J by 7 bases, leaving 8 bases between them. The CDR3 loop spans 11 amino acids. CDR3 nucleotide sequence: TGTGCCAGCACGGCCGGGAATGAGCAGTTCTTC. Translated, it gives CASTAGNEQFF.

This clonotype was picked up many times. This chain uses TRBV12-3 or TRBV12-4 with TRBJ2-2, with 8 nucleotides matching TRBD2. The V and J ends lost 6 bases and 5 bases, in that order; junction bases with no gene match: 8. CDR3 length: 15 amino acids. The CDR3 sequence is CASSPSGSITGELFF. The CDR3 DNA sequence: TGTGCCAGCAGCCCTAGCGGGTCCATAACCGGGGAGCTGTTTTTT.

This clonotype was seen at least ten times. This sequence joins TRBV7-2 and TRBJ2-3, with 7 positions matching TRBD2. The CDR3 extends over 15 amino acids. The germline V gene has CDR1 SGHTA and CDR2 FQGNSA. The J segment lost 4 bases and the V segment lost 1 base, leaving 5 bases of the junction unmatched. In nucleotides, the CDR3 is TGTGCCAGCAGCTTAGTCGGGGGGAGACCAGATACGCAGTATTTT. Protein product: CASSLVGGRPDTQYF. The variable domain in full, with the rest retrieved from reference TRBV7-2 and TRBJ2-3, is GAGVSQSPSNKVTEKGKDVELRCDPISGHTALYWYRQSLGQGLEFLIYFQGNSAPDKSGLPSDRFSAERTGGSVSTLTIQRTQQEDSAVYLCASSLVGGRPDTQYFGPGTRLTVL.

In its sample, this clonotype was seen many times. The chain employs TRBV5-1 and TRBJ1-1, with TRBD1 as a possible D gene (6 bases). V was trimmed by 5 bases and J by 5 bases, leaving 16 bases between them. CDR1 and CDR2 (germline): SGHRS, YFSETQ. The CDR3 is 14 residues long. CDR3 in DNA: TGCGCCAGCAGACAGGGTGAAGTGGAAACTGAAGCTTTCTTT. It translates to CASRQGEVETEAFF.

The genes are TRBV20-1 and TRBJ2-5; the match to TRBD2 covers 10 bases. The length of the CDR3 is 14 residues. CDR1 and CDR2 (germline): DFQATT, SNEGSKA (reference sequence). The ends lost 6 bases at V and 2 bases at J; junction bases unmatched: 6. CDR3 in DNA: TGCAGTGCAGCTAGCGGGGGACCACAAGAGACCCAGTACTTC. It codes for CSAASGGPQETQYF.

This clonotype was counted ten times or more. The chain joins TRBV20-1 to TRBJ2-5, with D possibly called TRBD1 or TRBD2 (5 bases each). CDR3 length: 15 amino acids. Between the trimmed V and J ends, which lost 0 bases and 5 bases, there was a span of 16 bases. The germline V gene encodes CDR1 DFQATT and CDR2 SNEGSKA (reference sequence). Here the CDR3 reads CSARDLGSWGETQYF. The DNA for the CDR3 is TGCAGTGCTAGAGATCTTGGCAGTTGGGGGGAGACCCAGTACTTC.

This clonotype was observed many times. The V call is TRBV7-6, the J call TRBJ2-3; tentatively, D is TRBD1 or TRBD2 (5 bases each). The germline V gene has CDR1 SGHVS and CDR2 FNYEAQ. V was trimmed by 4 bases and J by 7 bases, leaving 18 bases between them. The CDR3 consists of 15 residues. CDR3: CASSYGQGGLNTQYF. CDR3 sequence (DNA): TGTGCCAGCAGCTACGGTCAGGGCGGGTTAAATACGCAGTATTTT.

This clonotype was recorded once. The chain combines TRBV12-3 or TRBV12-4 with TRBJ1-1; TRBD1 is a possible D gene (6 bases). This CDR3 contains 14 residues. Trimming shortened V by 5 bases and J by 1 base, and 11 bases separated the two germline ends. The CDR3 sequence is CASSPEGGNTEAFF. The DNA of the CDR3 is TGTGCCAGCAGTCCCGAGGGGGGGAACACTGAAGCTTTCTTT.

The chain links TRBV20-1 to TRBJ2-7; D not resolved. Between the trimmed V and J ends, which lost 2 bases and 2 bases, there was a span of 13 bases. Looked up from germline, CDR1 is DFQATT and CDR2 is SNEGSKA (reference sequence). The CDR3 extends over 14 amino acids. The CDR3 reads CSARNRKYPYEQYF. CDR3 bases: TGCAGTGCTAGAAATCGCAAGTACCCCTACGAGCAGTACTTC.

The rearrangement joins TRBV7-2 to TRBJ1-5; D perhaps matches TRBD1 (5 bases). V lost 5 bases to trimming and J lost 4 bases, with 15 bases between them. This CDR3 region has 15 residues. CDR1 SGHTA and CDR2 FQGNSA come from the germline V gene. CDR3 residues: CASSIQGTVNQPQHF. DNA for the CDR3: TGTGCCAGCAGCATCCAAGGGACGGTAAATCAGCCCCAGCATTTT.

This clonotype was seen only a few times. The V and J genes are TRBV6-1 and TRBJ2-3; D tentatively fits TRBD1 or TRBD2 (5 bases each). The CDR3 has 14 amino acids. The V and J ends lost 5 bases and 5 bases respectively, with 14 bases between them. In germline, CDR1 is MNHNS, CDR2 SASEGT. The CDR3 DNA reads TGTGCCAGCAGTCCCTATGGGGCGGGAGATACGCAGTATTTT. Residues: CASSPYGAGDTQYF.

The chain recombines TRBV24-1 with TRBJ2-2; 11 bases match TRBD1. Unmatched junction bases numbered 6, after V lost 4 bases and J lost 6 bases. CDR3 length: 16 residues. Germline V lookup: CDR1 KGHDR, CDR2 SFDVKD. CDR3 bases: TGTGCCACCAGTGAATCGGGACAGGGGGGGCCCGGGGAGCTGTTTTTT. Translated: CATSESGQGGPGELFF.

This clonotype has at least ten counts. The V gene is TRBV20-1, the J gene TRBJ2-3; 11 positions agree with TRBD2. This CDR3 has 15 residues. The germline V gene encodes CDR1 DFQATT and CDR2 SNEGSKA (reference sequence). J lost 4 bases, V lost 6 bases, and 9 bases had no gene match. The CDR3 loop reads CSASSGRVGSDTQYF. Written as DNA, the CDR3 is TGCAGTGCCAGTAGCGGGAGGGTTGGCTCAGATACGCAGTATTTT.

A note on this clonotype: A much larger clone differs from this one at a single base, so this may be a read error. This likely comes from a read error, as the CDR3 has no conserved phenylalanine or tryptophan at its end. The chain recombines TRBV28 with TRBJ2-1; 7 bases map to TRBD2. CDR1 is MDHEN and CDR2 is SYDVKM in the germline V gene. The CDR3 contains 16 residues. Trimming removed 6 bases from V and 1 base from J; junction bases left unmatched: 9. The CDR3 bases are TGTGCCAGCAGGGGGAGCGGGACCAGGTCCTACAATGAGCAGTTCATC. This gives the protein CASRGSGTRSYNEQFI.

The table lists this clonotype with a few counts. The rearrangement uses TRBV15 and TRBJ2-7; maybe TRBD1 (5 bases). The CDR3 spans 14 residues. CDR1 and CDR2 (germline): LNHNV, YYDKDF (reference sequence). V dropped 1 base and J dropped 2 bases, with 9 bases sitting between them. The CDR3 DNA reads as TGTGCCACCAGCAGAGGCAGGGCAGCCTACGAGCAGTACTTC. Its protein is CATSRGRAAYEQYF.

The gene calls are TRBV5-1 and TRBJ2-1; TRBD2 might be the D (7 bases). Germline V lookup: CDR1 SGHRS, CDR2 YFSETQ. V was shortened by 4 bases and J by 6 bases, with 17 bases between the two germline ends. This CDR3 is built from 15 residues. The CDR3 loop is CASSAEGGTFNEQFF. In DNA, the CDR3 is TGCGCCAGCAGCGCGGAGGGGGGGACTTTCAATGAGCAGTTCTTC.

The chain combines TRBV27 with TRBJ2-3, with 9 bases matching TRBD1. Germline loops: CDR1 MNHEY, CDR2 SMNVEV (reference sequence). Unmatched junction bases numbered 8, after V lost 1 base and J lost 3 bases. CDR3 length equals 17 residues. As DNA, the CDR3 is TGTGCCAGCAGTTTATTGACGACAGGGGGTTTGACAGATACGCAGTATTTT. Encoded protein: CASSLLTTGGLTDTQYF.